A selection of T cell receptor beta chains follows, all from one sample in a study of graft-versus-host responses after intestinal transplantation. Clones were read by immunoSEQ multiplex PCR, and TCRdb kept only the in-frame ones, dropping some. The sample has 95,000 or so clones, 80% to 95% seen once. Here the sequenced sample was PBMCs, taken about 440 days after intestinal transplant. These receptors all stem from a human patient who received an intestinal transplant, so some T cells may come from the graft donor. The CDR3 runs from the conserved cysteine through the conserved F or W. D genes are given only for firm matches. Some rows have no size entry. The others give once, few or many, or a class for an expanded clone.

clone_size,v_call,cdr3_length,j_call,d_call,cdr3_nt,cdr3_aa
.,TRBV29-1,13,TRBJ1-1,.,TGCAGCGTTTGGGTCCCCCTTTACACTGAAGCTTTCTTT,CSVWVPLYTEAFF
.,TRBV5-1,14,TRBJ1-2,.,TGCGCCAGCAGCTTGGAGAGGGCGGACTATGGCTACACCTTC,CASSLERADYGYTF
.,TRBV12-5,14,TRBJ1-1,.,TGTGCTGGGGGAACAGGGTCGGCTATCACTGAAGCTTTCTTT,CAGGTGSAITEAFF
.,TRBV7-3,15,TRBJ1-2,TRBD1,TGTGCCAGCAGCCCGGGACAGCCTTCTAACTATGGCTACACCTTC,CASSPGQPSNYGYTF
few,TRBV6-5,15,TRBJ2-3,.,TGTGCCAGCAGTTACGAGGGGATTGGCACAGATACGCAGTATTTT,CASSYEGIGTDTQYF
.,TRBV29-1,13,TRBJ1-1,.,TGCAGCGTTGGTTTCGGGGTGAACACTGAAGCTTTCTTT,CSVGFGVNTEAFF
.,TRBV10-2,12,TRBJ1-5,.,TGCGCCAGCAGTGACGGCAATCAGCCCCAGCATTTT,CASSDGNQPQHF
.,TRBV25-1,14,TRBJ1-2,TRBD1,TGTGCCAGCAATCCGGGACAGGGGGCCATTGGCTACACCTTC,CASNPGQGAIGYTF
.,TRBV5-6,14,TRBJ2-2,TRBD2,TGTGCCAGCAGCTTGGTGGGGAGGGCCGGGGAGCTGTTTTTT,CASSLVGRAGELFF
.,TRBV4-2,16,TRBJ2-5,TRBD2,TGTGCCAGCAGCCGGTGGAGCGGGGGGAACCAAGAGACCCAGTACTTC,CASSRWSGGNQETQYF
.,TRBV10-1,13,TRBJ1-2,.,TGCGCCAGCAGCCCGGGTGGGGTCTATGGCTACACCTTC,CASSPGGVYGYTF
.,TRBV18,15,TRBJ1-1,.,TGTGCCAGCTCACAAAGTCGGGGTCAGGCCACTGAAGCTTTCTTT,CASSQSRGQATEAFF
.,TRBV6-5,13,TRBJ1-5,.,TGTGCCAGCCGGAGCGACTCCCATCAGCCCCAGCATTTT,CASRSDSHQPQHF
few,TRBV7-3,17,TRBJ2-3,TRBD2,TGTGCCAGCAGCTGGGGCCCTAGCGGGGGGGACACAGATACGCAGTATTTT,CASSWGPSGGDTDTQYF
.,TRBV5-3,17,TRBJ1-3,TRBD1,TGTGCCAGAAGCTTGGGCACAGGGGCCAGGGCTGGAAACACCATATATTTT,CARSLGTGARAGNTIYF
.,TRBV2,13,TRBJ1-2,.,TGTGCCAGCAGCGAACGGGCCGCGAATGGCTACACCTTC,CASSERAANGYTF
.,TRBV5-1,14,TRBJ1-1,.,TGCGCCAGCAGCCAGAAGACCGGGAACACTGAAGCTTTCTTT,CASSQKTGNTEAFF
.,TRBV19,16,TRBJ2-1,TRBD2,TGTGCCAGTAGTATAGTGGCAGGGAGGGTGCAAGGTGAGCAGTTCTTC,CASSIVAGRVQGEQFF